These 5 T cell receptor beta chains were sequenced from one sample in a study of T cells in Graves' hyperthyroidism and ophthalmopathy (dated by TCRdb to the late 2010s). The method was multiplex PCR. TCRdb shows the sequencer as Illumina HiSeq 2000. The TCR beta CDR3 regions were amplified from the RNA transcripts. A first-round RT-PCR of the TCR CDR3 used the HTBI primer set with the Qiagen OneStep RT-PCR kit. The raw public reads went through TCRdb reprocessing: fastp at Q25, MiXCR clone calling, in-frame beta chains kept. Under each unique CDR3 protein, matching rows form one entry showing the most common genes and DNA. Here the sample has about 290,000 distinct CDR3 sequences; approximately 15% occur a single time. Clones ranked in the top ten supply around 58% of the sample. The sample comprised blood. All receptors derive from a woman in her sixties with Graves' ophthalmopathy.

This clonotype has a count of ten or more. The CDR3 protein is CASSAGPSGRNTIYF. The CDR3 DNA reads as TGTGCCAGCAGCGCGGGACCCTCGGGACGAAACACCATATATTTT. This chain links TRBV7-2 with TRBJ1-3; possibly TRBD1 for D (5 bases). Germline V gene data show CDR1 as SGHTA and CDR2 as FQGNSA. V was trimmed by 5 bases and J by 5 bases, leaving 16 bases between them. The CDR3 runs to 15 residues.

This clonotype was seen many times. The chain carries TRBV6-1 and TRBJ1-2, with 10 nucleotides matching TRBD1. CDR1 MNHNS and CDR2 SASEGT come from the germline V gene. V dropped 6 bases and J dropped 5; count of bases not matched to a gene: 9. This CDR3 is 15 amino acids long. The CDR3: CASRLGQGTQYGYTF. Here the CDR3 DNA reads TGTGCCAGCAGATTGGGACAGGGGACCCAATATGGCTACACCTTC.

This clonotype has more than one count but fewer than ten. The chain couples TRBV30 to TRBJ2-7; D is unresolved. Germline-derived CDR1 and CDR2 are GTSNPN and SVGIG (reference sequence). The CDR3 totals 13 residues. V was pared by 2 bases and J by 2 bases, with 10 bases between. The CDR3 sequence is CAWSIPGPYEQYF. As DNA, the CDR3 is TGTGCCTGGAGTATACCCGGTCCCTACGAGCAGTACTTC.

The sample holds many counts of this clonotype. The J gene is TRBJ1-1, the V gene TRBV28, with 7 bases fitting TRBD1. The CDR3 length is 16 residues. Per the germline V gene, CDR1 is MDHEN and CDR2 is SYDVKM. V was pared by 5 bases and J by 1 base, with 10 bases of the junction left unmatched. CDR3 coding DNA: TGTGCCAGCAGTCCTACAGGGGCCCCGAAGAACACTGAAGCTTTCTTT. Its translation: CASSPTGAPKNTEAFF.

In its sample, this clonotype was seen a few times. The chain carries TRBV7-3 and TRBJ1-1, with D uncertain. Trimming removed 0 bases from V and 4 bases from J, with 9 bases in between. There are 14 residues in the CDR3. Germline assignment: CDR1 SGHTA and CDR2 FQGTGA. The DNA for the CDR3 is TGTGCCAGCAGCTTAACCGGGTCGGCCACTGAAGCTTTCTTT. It yields the protein CASSLTGSATEAFF. Variable domain in full (rest from reference TRBV7-3 and TRBJ1-1): GAGVSQTPSNKVTEKGKYVELRCDPISGHTALYWYRQSLGQGPEFLIYFQGTGAADDSGLPNDRFFAVRPEGSVSTLKIQRTERGDSAVYLCASSLTGSATEAFFGQGTRLTVV.